Listed below are T cell receptor beta chains from one sample, sequenced in a study of T cell responses to AZD1222 COVID-19 vaccine. Profiled with immunoSEQ multiplex PCR; TCRdb holds only in-frame clones, not every one. The sample has about 120,000 clones, 85% to 90% seen once. The material was peripheral blood, obtained 28 days after the second AZD1222 dose. These receptors all stem from an adult who received the AZD1222 COVID-19 vaccine. Both conserved end residues are part of each CDR3. Fields, in order: V gene, clone size, D gene, J gene, CDR3 protein, CDR3 DNA. D genes are given only for firm matches. Not every row has a clone size; where given, it reads once, few, many or a size class.

V: TRBV7-2; size: NA; D: TRBD2; J: TRBJ2-3; CDR3: CASSRRGRERGNTQYF; DNA: TGTGCCAGCAGCCGTCGCGGGCGGGAGCGTGGAAATACGCAGTATTTT
V: TRBV5-5; size: NA; D: TRBD2; J: TRBJ2-1; CDR3: CASSLTSGGYNEQFF; DNA: TGTGCCAGCAGCTTGACTAGCGGGGGGTACAATGAGCAGTTCTTC
V: TRBV10-3; size: NA; D: TRBD2; J: TRBJ2-7; CDR3: CAISGGLADEQYF; DNA: TGTGCCATCAGTGGGGGACTAGCGGACGAGCAGTACTTC
V: TRBV2; size: once; D: NA; J: TRBJ2-3; CDR3: CASELEAGISTDTQYF; DNA: TGTGCCAGTGAACTAGAGGCCGGGATCAGCACAGATACGCAGTATTTT
V: TRBV12-3/TRBV12-4; size: NA; D: NA; J: TRBJ1-5; CDR3: CASSWDRDQPQHF; DNA: TGTGCCAGCAGCTGGGACCGCGATCAGCCCCAGCATTTT
V: TRBV19; size: NA; D: NA; J: TRBJ2-4; CDR3: CASSLGWGRGAKNIQYF; DNA: TGTGCCAGTAGTCTAGGGTGGGGGAGAGGGGCCAAAAACATTCAGTACTTC
V: TRBV11-2; size: NA; D: NA; J: TRBJ1-3; CDR3: CASSFYGLGQGRNTIYF; DNA: TGTGCCAGCAGCTTCTACGGGCTGGGGCAGGGCCGAAACACCATATATTTT
V: TRBV5-6; size: NA; D: NA; J: TRBJ2-5; CDR3: CASSLVQRWKETQYF; DNA: TGTGCCAGCAGCTTGGTCCAGAGGTGGAAAGAGACCCAGTACTTC
V: TRBV4-2; size: NA; D: NA; J: TRBJ2-6; CDR3: CASSQAVTTISGANVLTF; DNA: TGTGCCAGCAGCCAAGCAGTCACTACCATTTCCGGGGCCAACGTCCTGACTTTC
V: TRBV19; size: NA; D: NA; J: TRBJ2-7; CDR3: CASSINLHYEQYF; DNA: TGTGCCAGTAGTATAAACCTGCACTACGAGCAGTACTTC
V: TRBV21-1; size: NA; D: NA; J: TRBJ1-3; CDR3: CASSIKSSGNTIYF; DNA: TGTGCCAGCAGTATTAAAAGCTCTGGAAACACCATATATTTT
V: TRBV4-3; size: NA; D: TRBD1; J: TRBJ1-1; CDR3: CASSQDTGTGGALDTEAFF; DNA: TGCGCCAGCAGCCAAGACACCGGGACAGGGGGCGCTTTGGACACTGAAGCTTTCTTT
V: TRBV28; size: NA; D: NA; J: TRBJ1-2; CDR3: CASSWDYYGYTF; DNA: TGTGCCAGCAGTTGGGACTACTATGGCTACACCTTC
V: TRBV28; size: NA; D: TRBD1; J: TRBJ1-3; CDR3: CASSLGTGKSGNTIYF; DNA: TGTGCCAGCAGTTTGGGGACAGGGAAGTCTGGAAACACCATATATTTT
V: TRBV30; size: once; D: TRBD1; J: TRBJ1-4; CDR3: CAWSEAPAGGYADEKLFF; DNA: TGTGCCTGGAGTGAGGCCCCGGCAGGGGGCTATGCTGATGAAAAACTGTTTTTT
V: TRBV24-1; size: NA; D: NA; J: TRBJ2-5; CDR3: CATSDGQRETQYF; DNA: TGTGCCACCAGTGACGGACAAAGAGAGACCCAGTACTTC
V: TRBV7-8; size: NA; D: NA; J: TRBJ1-2; CDR3: CASSFSEFYGYTF; DNA: TGTGCCAGCAGCTTTTCGGAGTTCTATGGCTACACCTTC
V: TRBV28; size: NA; D: NA; J: TRBJ2-7; CDR3: CASSLARYEQYF; DNA: TGTGCCAGCAGTTTGGCCCGCTACGAGCAGTACTTC
V: TRBV5-6; size: NA; D: NA; J: TRBJ2-5; CDR3: CASSLLFGGLQETQYF; DNA: TGTGCCAGCAGCTTGTTGTTTGGGGGCCTCCAAGAGACCCAGTACTTC
V: TRBV15; size: NA; D: TRBD1; J: TRBJ2-7; CDR3: CATSRPGQSYEQYF; DNA: TGTGCCACCAGCAGACCGGGACAGAGCTACGAGCAGTACTTC
V: TRBV19; size: NA; D: NA; J: TRBJ1-2; CDR3: CASSRTAATYGYTF; DNA: TGTGCCAGTAGCAGGACCGCCGCAACCTATGGCTACACCTTC
V: TRBV7-8; size: few; D: TRBD1; J: TRBJ2-7; CDR3: CASSLRDSSYEQYF; DNA: TGTGCCAGCAGCCTCCGGGACAGCTCCTACGAGCAGTACTTC
V: TRBV7-2; size: NA; D: TRBD1; J: TRBJ2-3; CDR3: CASRRTGEDTQYF; DNA: TGTGCCAGCAGGCGGACAGGGGAAGATACGCAGTATTTT
V: TRBV24-1; size: NA; D: TRBD2; J: TRBJ2-7; CDR3: CATSDPGTSGTYEQYF; DNA: TGTGCCACCAGTGATCCCGGGACTAGCGGGACCTACGAGCAGTACTTC
V: TRBV7-9; size: NA; D: NA; J: TRBJ1-5; CDR3: CASSLGGVGNQPQHF; DNA: TGTGCCAGCAGCTTAGGGGGAGTTGGCAATCAGCCCCAGCATTTT
V: TRBV27; size: NA; D: NA; J: TRBJ1-2; CDR3: CASSLNRANYGYTF; DNA: TGTGCCAGCAGTTTAAACAGGGCTAACTATGGCTACACCTTC
V: TRBV9; size: NA; D: TRBD1; J: TRBJ2-1; CDR3: CASSGEGASYNEQFF; DNA: TGTGCCAGCAGCGGCGAGGGGGCTTCCTACAATGAGCAGTTCTTC
V: TRBV27; size: NA; D: NA; J: TRBJ1-5; CDR3: CASSSTGLNQPQHF; DNA: TGTGCCAGCAGTTCCACAGGCCTCAATCAGCCCCAGCATTTT
V: TRBV7-6; size: once; D: TRBD1; J: TRBJ2-1; CDR3: CASSTGQGAYNEQFF; DNA: TGTGCCAGCAGCACCGGACAGGGAGCCTACAATGAGCAGTTCTTC
V: TRBV5-6; size: NA; D: NA; J: TRBJ2-3; CDR3: CASSSRDLGTDTQYF; DNA: TGTGCCAGCAGCTCCCGGGATCTGGGCACAGATACGCAGTATTTT
V: TRBV7-8; size: NA; D: TRBD1; J: TRBJ2-2; CDR3: CASSRDDRGSGELFF; DNA: TGTGCCAGCAGCAGGGATGACAGGGGGAGCGGGGAGCTGTTTTTT
V: TRBV6-5; size: few; D: NA; J: TRBJ1-2; CDR3: CASSYSMGDGYTF; DNA: TGTGCCAGCAGTTACTCGATGGGGGATGGCTACACCTTC
V: TRBV27; size: NA; D: NA; J: TRBJ2-4; CDR3: CASILSDLALAKNIQYF; DNA: TGTGCCAGCATACTATCCGACTTGGCCTTAGCCAAAAACATTCAGTACTTC
V: TRBV3-1/TRBV3-2; size: NA; D: NA; J: TRBJ1-4; CDR3: CASSQEGQKNEKLFF; DNA: TGTGCCAGCAGCCAAGAGGGCCAGAAAAATGAAAAACTGTTTTTT
V: TRBV7-9; size: once; D: NA; J: TRBJ1-2; CDR3: CASSLTINYGYTF; DNA: TGTGCCAGCAGCTTAACGATTAACTATGGCTACACCTTC
V: TRBV5-4; size: medium-sized; D: TRBD2; J: TRBJ2-7; CDR3: CASSLMGSGGAASYEQYF; DNA: TGTGCCAGCAGCTTGATGGGTAGCGGGGGGGCGGCCTCCTACGAGCAGTACTTC
V: TRBV7-2; size: NA; D: NA; J: TRBJ2-2; CDR3: CASSSYTGELFF; DNA: TGTGCCAGCAGCTCGTACACCGGGGAGCTGTTTTTT
V: TRBV4-1; size: once; D: TRBD2; J: TRBJ2-1; CDR3: CASSTLAGVSNEQFF; DNA: TGCGCCAGCAGCACCCTAGCGGGAGTCAGCAATGAGCAGTTCTTC
V: TRBV7-3; size: NA; D: TRBD2; J: TRBJ2-5; CDR3: CASSLMGLDQETQYF; DNA: TGTGCCAGCAGCTTAATGGGACTAGACCAAGAGACCCAGTACTTC
V: TRBV25-1; size: NA; D: NA; J: TRBJ1-2; CDR3: CASSDGFHGYTF; DNA: TGTGCCAGCAGTGACGGCTTCCATGGCTACACCTTC
V: TRBV6-5; size: NA; D: TRBD2; J: TRBJ2-7; CDR3: CASRGLAGTEQYF; DNA: TGTGCCAGCAGGGGACTAGCGGGAACCGAGCAGTACTTC
V: TRBV19; size: NA; D: TRBD2; J: TRBJ2-7; CDR3: CATNGAGGSYEQYF; DNA: TGTGCCACCAACGGAGCGGGAGGATCCTACGAGCAGTACTTC
V: TRBV27; size: NA; D: TRBD1; J: TRBJ1-3; CDR3: CASRPTGVSGNTIYF; DNA: TGTGCCAGCAGGCCCACAGGGGTCTCTGGAAACACCATATATTTT
V: TRBV29-1; size: NA; D: TRBD1; J: TRBJ2-7; CDR3: CSIGQGFNEQYF; DNA: TGCAGCATCGGACAGGGCTTCAACGAGCAGTACTTC
V: TRBV7-2; size: NA; D: NA; J: TRBJ1-6; CDR3: CASSLEGSDFGSPLHF; DNA: TGTGCCAGCAGCTTAGAAGGTTCCGATTTTGGTTCACCCCTCCACTTT
V: TRBV19; size: NA; D: NA; J: TRBJ1-3; CDR3: CASSIAHYSGNTIYF; DNA: TGTGCCAGTAGTATTGCGCACTACTCTGGAAACACCATATATTTT
V: TRBV3-1/TRBV3-2; size: NA; D: NA; J: TRBJ2-3; CDR3: CASSQAADTQYF; DNA: TGTGCCAGCAGCCAAGCTGCAGATACGCAGTATTTT